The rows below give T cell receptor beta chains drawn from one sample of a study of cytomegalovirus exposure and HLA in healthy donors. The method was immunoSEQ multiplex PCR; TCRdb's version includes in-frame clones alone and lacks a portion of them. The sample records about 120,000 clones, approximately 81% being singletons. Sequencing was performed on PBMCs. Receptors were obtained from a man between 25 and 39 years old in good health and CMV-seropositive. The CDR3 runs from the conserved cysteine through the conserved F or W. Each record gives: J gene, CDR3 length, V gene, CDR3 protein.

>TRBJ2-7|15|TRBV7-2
CASARLAGGPNEQYF
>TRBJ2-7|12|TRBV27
CATKDRSYEQYF
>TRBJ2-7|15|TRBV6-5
CASSFQTGLPHEQYF
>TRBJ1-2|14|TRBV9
CASSVARTGDGYTF
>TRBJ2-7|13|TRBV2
CASSRDSNYEQYF
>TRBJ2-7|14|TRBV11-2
CASSSLAGVYEQYF
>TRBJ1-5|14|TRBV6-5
CASSARTENQPQHF
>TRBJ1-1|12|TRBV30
CAWSEGQIQAFF
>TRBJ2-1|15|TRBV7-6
CASSLSGRTYNEQFF
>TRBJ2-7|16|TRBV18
CASSPKGTSNPYEQYF
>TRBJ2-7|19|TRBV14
CASSQGFRPSGGTSYEQYF
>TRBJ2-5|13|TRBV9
CASSAQERETQYF
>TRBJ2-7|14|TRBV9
CASSVEGVMNEQYF
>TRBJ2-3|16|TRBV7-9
CSSSLLQGPSTDTQYF
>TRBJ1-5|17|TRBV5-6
CASSLLAGAAGNQPQHF
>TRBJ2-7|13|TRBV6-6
CASLDRDSYEQYF
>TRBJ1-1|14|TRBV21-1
CASRRRGLNTEAFF
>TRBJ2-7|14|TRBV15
CATSRGGWEYEQYF
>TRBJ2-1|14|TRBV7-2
CASSLRLAGAEQFF
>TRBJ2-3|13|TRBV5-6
CASSFLGTDTQYF
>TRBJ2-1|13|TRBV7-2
CASSLDLAGSLVF
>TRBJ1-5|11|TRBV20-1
CSVSGNQPQHF
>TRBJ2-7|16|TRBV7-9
CSSRRSGPGGRDEQYF
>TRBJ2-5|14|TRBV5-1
CASSLGALGETQYF